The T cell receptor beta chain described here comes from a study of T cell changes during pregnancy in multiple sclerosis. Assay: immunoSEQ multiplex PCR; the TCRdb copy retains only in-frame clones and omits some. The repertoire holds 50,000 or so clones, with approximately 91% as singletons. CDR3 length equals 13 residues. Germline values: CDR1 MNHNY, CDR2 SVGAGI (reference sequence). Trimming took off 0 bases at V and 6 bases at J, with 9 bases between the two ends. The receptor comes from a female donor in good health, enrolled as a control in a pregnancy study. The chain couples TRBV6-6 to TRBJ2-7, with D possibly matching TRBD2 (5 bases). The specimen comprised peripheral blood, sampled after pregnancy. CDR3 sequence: CASSYSEGIEQYF. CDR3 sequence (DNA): TGTGCCAGCAGTTACTCTGAGGGTATCGAGCAGTACTTC.